This TCR beta chain was obtained from a study of cytomegalovirus exposure and HLA in healthy donors. Primers: 60 Vbeta forward and 13 Jbeta reverse. Only in-frame clones appear in the TCRdb table, and some are missing; sequencing was by immunoSEQ multiplex PCR. The data contain more than 140,000 clones, about three fifths of them singletons. Germline lookup yields CDR1 SGHRS and CDR2 YFSETQ. CDR3 length: 14 amino acids. V lost 3 bases, J lost 1 base, and 11 bases lay in between. The sample consisted of PBMCs. The TCR was taken from a woman aged 25 to 45 in good health and CMV-seropositive. The chain has TRBV5-1 and TRBJ2-7, with D perhaps matching TRBD2 (5 bases). CDR3 sequence: CASSSRGPSYEQYF. In DNA, the CDR3 is TGCGCCAGCAGCTCCCGAGGGCCGTCCTACGAGCAGTACTTC.